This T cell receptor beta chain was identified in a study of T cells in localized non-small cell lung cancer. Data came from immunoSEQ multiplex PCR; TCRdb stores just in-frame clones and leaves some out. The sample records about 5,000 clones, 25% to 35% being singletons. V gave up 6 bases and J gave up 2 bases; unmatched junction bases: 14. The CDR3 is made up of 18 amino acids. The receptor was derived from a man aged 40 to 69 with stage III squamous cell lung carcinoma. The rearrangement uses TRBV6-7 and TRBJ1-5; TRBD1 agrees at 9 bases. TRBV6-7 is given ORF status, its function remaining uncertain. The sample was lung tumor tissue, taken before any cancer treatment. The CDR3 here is CASSQSRTGVIGNQPQHF. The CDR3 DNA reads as TGTGCCAGCAGCCAGTCTCGGACAGGGGTCATCGGCAATCAGCCCCAGCATTTT.